A selection of T cell receptor beta chains follows, all from one sample in a study of control samples from healthy donors and cancer patients. This table comes from immunoSEQ multiplex PCR, and its TCRdb copy is limited to in-frame clones, with some not included. The data show under 85,000 clones, approximately 84% seen once. Sequenced material: PBMCs. These receptors were collected from a woman aged 50 to 60 with lung cancer. Both conserved end residues are part of each CDR3. D genes are given only for firm matches. Clone size is stated in some rows and not others, as once, few, many or a class when expanded.

TRBV25-1	-	TRBD1	TRBJ1-1	CASSVGQGADTEAFF	TGTGCCAGCAGTGTGGGACAGGGGGCCGACACTGAAGCTTTCTTT
TRBV11-2	-	-	TRBJ1-2	CASSLEAGSQYGYTF	TGTGCCAGCAGCTTAGAGGCAGGGAGTCAGTATGGCTACACCTTC
TRBV13	-	-	TRBJ2-4	CASSEGFFSAKNIQYF	TGTGCCAGCAGCGAGGGCTTCTTTAGCGCCAAAAACATTCAGTACTTC
TRBV29-1	-	-	TRBJ2-2	CSASGGAGELFF	TGCAGCGCCTCGGGGGGCGCCGGGGAGCTGTTTTTT
TRBV4-2	few	-	TRBJ1-4	CASSQDRVGEKLFF	TGTGCCAGCAGCCAAGACAGGGTCGGGGAAAAACTGTTTTTT
TRBV18	few	-	TRBJ2-7	CASSPGGPDEQYF	TGTGCCAGCTCACCTGGGGGGCCCGACGAGCAGTACTTC
TRBV5-6	once	TRBD1	TRBJ1-2	CASSNRDRGFGF	TGTGCCAGCAGTAACCGGGACAGGGGCTTCGGCTTC
TRBV5-6	once	-	TRBJ2-7	CASSLTVSYEQYF	TGTGCCAGCAGCCTGACAGTATCCTACGAGCAGTACTTC
TRBV7-2	medium-sized	TRBD2	TRBJ2-1	CASSLSTSGVNEQFF	TGTGCCAGCAGCTTAAGTACTAGCGGGGTAAATGAGCAGTTCTTC
TRBV7-2	-	TRBD1	TRBJ1-6	CASSPDRVGSPLHF	TGTGCCAGCAGCCCGGACAGGGTGGGTTCACCCCTCCACTTT
TRBV10-2	-	TRBD1	TRBJ1-5	CASRTGGNQPQHF	TGCGCCAGCAGGACAGGGGGCAATCAGCCCCAGCATTTT